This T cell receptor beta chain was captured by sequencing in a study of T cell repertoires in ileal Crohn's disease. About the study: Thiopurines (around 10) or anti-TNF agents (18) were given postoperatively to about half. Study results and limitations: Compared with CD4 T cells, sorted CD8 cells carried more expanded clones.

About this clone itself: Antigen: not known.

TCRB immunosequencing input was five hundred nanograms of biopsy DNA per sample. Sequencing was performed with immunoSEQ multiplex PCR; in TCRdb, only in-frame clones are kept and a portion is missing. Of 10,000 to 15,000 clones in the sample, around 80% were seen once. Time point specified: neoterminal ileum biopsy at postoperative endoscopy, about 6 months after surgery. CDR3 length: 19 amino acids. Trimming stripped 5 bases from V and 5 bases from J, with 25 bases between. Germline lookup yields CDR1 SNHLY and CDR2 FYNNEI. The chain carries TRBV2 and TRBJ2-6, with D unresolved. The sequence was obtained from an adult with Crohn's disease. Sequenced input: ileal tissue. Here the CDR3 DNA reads TGTGCCAGCAGTCATGCCAATTACCCGATACAAAGTCGGGCCAACGTCCTGACTTTC. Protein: CASSHANYPIQSRANVLTF.